The rows below give T cell receptor beta chains drawn from one sample of a study of PD-L1 blockade in urothelial cancer. Data came from immunoSEQ multiplex PCR; TCRdb stores just in-frame clones and leaves some out. Here the sample spans some 40,000 clones, about 93% being singletons. The specimen was PBMCs, collected around atezolizumab (anti-PD-L1) treatment. These receptors were taken from a man aged 70-80 years with urothelial cancer. Both conserved end residues are part of each CDR3. D genes are given only for firm matches. The size field is filled for only some rows; it gives once, few, many or a size class.

TRBV7-9,TRBD2,TRBJ2-5,-,CASSLGLGLVGQETQYF,TGTGCCAGCAGCTTAGGGCTGGGACTAGTCGGGCAAGAGACCCAGTACTTC
TRBV9,TRBD2,TRBJ2-3,-,CASSFVAGADTQYF,TGTGCCAGCAGCTTTGTAGCGGGAGCAGATACGCAGTATTTT
TRBV9,-,TRBJ2-6,-,CASSAGHQVNVLTF,TGTGCCAGCAGCGCGGGACACCAAGTCAACGTCCTGACTTTC
TRBV6-4,TRBD2,TRBJ2-2,-,CASSPRGLAGTTGELFF,TGTGCCAGCAGTCCCAGGGGACTAGCGGGAACCACCGGGGAGCTGTTTTTT
TRBV5-1,-,TRBJ2-1,-,CASSLRTDNEQFF,TGCGCCAGCAGCTTGAGGACAGACAATGAGCAGTTCTTC
TRBV28,-,TRBJ2-1,-,CASITQAVSYNEQFF,TGTGCCAGCATAACACAGGCGGTCTCCTACAATGAGCAGTTCTTC
TRBV2,-,TRBJ2-7,-,CASSERGSDGEQYF,TGTGCCAGCAGTGAACGCGGCAGCGACGGCGAGCAGTACTTC
TRBV27,TRBD2,TRBJ2-3,-,CASRVAGAPTDTQYF,TGTGCCAGCCGCGTAGCGGGAGCCCCCACAGATACGCAGTATTTT
TRBV11-1,TRBD1,TRBJ2-2,-,CASSSGTANTGELFF,TGTGCCAGCAGCTCCGGGACAGCTAACACCGGGGAGCTGTTTTTT
TRBV7-8,-,TRBJ2-7,-,CASSLAEQGSYEQYF,TGTGCCAGCAGCTTAGCGGAGCAGGGGTCCTACGAGCAGTACTTC
TRBV28,-,TRBJ1-1,-,CASSLPATGYEGRAFF,TGTGCCAGCAGTTTACCCGCGACAGGATATGAGGGGAGAGCTTTCTTT
TRBV7-9,TRBD1,TRBJ2-5,-,CASSSGDRAETQYF,TGTGCCAGCAGCTCTGGGGACAGAGCAGAGACCCAGTACTTC
TRBV7-6,TRBD1,TRBJ1-5,-,CASSLGAQGADQPQHF,TGTGCCAGCAGCTTGGGCGCGCAGGGGGCTGATCAGCCCCAGCATTTT
TRBV5-1,TRBD1,TRBJ2-7,-,CASSPGTAYEQYF,TGCGCCAGCAGCCCTGGGACAGCCTACGAGCAGTACTTC
TRBV2,TRBD2,TRBJ2-2,-,CASRPGTSGELFF,TGTGCCAGCAGACCCGGGACTAGCGGGGAGCTGTTTTTT
TRBV28,TRBD2,TRBJ2-7,-,CASSSGLAGGLSSYEQYF,TGTGCCAGCAGCTCGGGACTAGCGGGAGGCCTCAGCTCCTACGAGCAGTACTTC
TRBV7-9,-,TRBJ2-1,-,CASSLQGWTRNEQFF,TGTGCCAGCAGCTTACAGGGTTGGACCAGAAATGAGCAGTTCTTC
TRBV6-1,-,TRBJ2-7,-,CASSPTTGPSEQYF,TGTGCCAGCAGTCCTACCACAGGACCCTCCGAGCAGTACTTC
TRBV7-8,TRBD1,TRBJ1-5,few,CASSGTVDQPQHF,TGTGCCAGCAGCGGGACAGTGGATCAACCCCAGCATTTT
TRBV30,TRBD1,TRBJ1-3,-,CAWSSGQGGNTIYF,TGTGCCTGGAGCTCGGGACAGGGGGGAAACACCATATATTTT
TRBV2,-,TRBJ2-1,-,CASSRWASVDEQFF,TGTGCCAGCAGCCGATGGGCTAGCGTTGATGAGCAGTTCTTC
TRBV9,TRBD1,TRBJ2-2,-,CASSATGARTGELFF,TGTGCCAGCAGCGCAACAGGGGCGCGTACCGGGGAGCTGTTTTTT
TRBV4-2,TRBD2,TRBJ2-1,-,CASSQVPGTRDEQFF,TGTGCCAGCAGCCAAGTACCCGGGACTAGGGATGAGCAGTTCTTC
TRBV7-9,TRBD2,TRBJ2-3,-,CASSSLGLAGNTDTQYF,TGTGCCAGCAGCTCCCTAGGACTAGCGGGAAATACAGATACGCAGTATTTT
TRBV6-4,TRBD1,TRBJ2-1,-,CASRGDRSPYNEQFF,TGTGCCAGCAGGGGGGACAGGAGCCCCTACAATGAGCAGTTCTTC
TRBV7-8,-,TRBJ2-7,-,CASSLEPARTSPYEQYF,TGTGCCAGCAGCTTAGAGCCGGCTAGGACAAGTCCCTACGAGCAGTACTTC
TRBV4-1,-,TRBJ2-2,-,CASSQDAANTGELFF,TGCGCCAGCAGCCAAGACGCGGCGAACACCGGGGAGCTGTTTTTT
TRBV10-2,-,TRBJ2-4,-,CASSEFLSAKNIQYF,TGCGCCAGCAGTGAGTTTCTCTCAGCCAAAAACATTCAGTACTTC
TRBV2,-,TRBJ1-1,-,CASRVGRIRNTEAFF,TGTGCCAGCAGGGTAGGGAGAATCAGGAACACTGAAGCTTTCTTT
TRBV29-1,-,TRBJ1-2,-,CSVDGGSFPNYGYTF,TGCAGCGTTGACGGGGGAAGTTTTCCTAACTATGGCTACACCTTC
TRBV7-9,-,TRBJ2-7,-,CASSPLGQTYEQYF,TGTGCCAGCAGCCCCCTAGGACAGACCTACGAGCAGTACTTC
TRBV4-1,TRBD1,TRBJ2-7,-,CASSQDRSGTGFYEQYF,TGCGCCAGCAGCCAAGATCGCTCCGGGACAGGGTTCTACGAGCAGTACTTC
TRBV2,-,TRBJ2-3,-,CASSVRDFRYF,TGTGCCAGCAGTGTCCGGGACTTTAGGTATTTT
TRBV14,-,TRBJ2-1,-,CASSPPDSRVIF,TGTGCCAGCAGCCCACCGGACTCCCGTGTGATCTTC
TRBV7-3,TRBD2,TRBJ2-3,-,CASSPGLAGVDTQYF,TGTGCCAGCAGCCCGGGACTAGCGGGAGTAGATACGCAGTATTTT
TRBV28,TRBD2,TRBJ2-1,-,CASTTGGPREQFF,TGTGCCAGCACAACGGGAGGGCCCCGTGAGCAGTTCTTC
TRBV25-1,TRBD1,TRBJ2-7,-,CASSVGTGRGWHF,TGTGCCAGCAGTGTTGGGACAGGGAGGGGTTGGCACTTC
TRBV28,-,TRBJ1-2,-,CASSSARTSPGGYTF,TGTGCCAGCAGTTCCGCGCGGACTTCGCCAGGTGGCTACACCTTC
TRBV2,TRBD1,TRBJ2-7,-,CASSTGQGLYEQYF,TGTGCCAGCAGTACGGGACAGGGATTATACGAGCAGTACTTC
TRBV27,TRBD2,TRBJ2-7,-,CASSLVAGASYEQYF,TGTGCCAGCAGTTTGGTAGCGGGAGCGTCCTACGAGCAGTACTTC
TRBV18,-,TRBJ1-2,-,CASSPLDGAYGYTF,TGTGCCAGCTCACCCCTCGACGGAGCCTATGGCTACACCTTC
TRBV19,-,TRBJ2-5,-,CASSTSGRGETQYF,TGTGCCAGTAGTACTAGCGGAAGGGGGGAGACCCAGTACTTC
TRBV10-3,-,TRBJ1-4,-,CAISRDSYNEKLFF,TGTGCCATCAGTAGAGACTCCTATAATGAAAAACTGTTTTTT